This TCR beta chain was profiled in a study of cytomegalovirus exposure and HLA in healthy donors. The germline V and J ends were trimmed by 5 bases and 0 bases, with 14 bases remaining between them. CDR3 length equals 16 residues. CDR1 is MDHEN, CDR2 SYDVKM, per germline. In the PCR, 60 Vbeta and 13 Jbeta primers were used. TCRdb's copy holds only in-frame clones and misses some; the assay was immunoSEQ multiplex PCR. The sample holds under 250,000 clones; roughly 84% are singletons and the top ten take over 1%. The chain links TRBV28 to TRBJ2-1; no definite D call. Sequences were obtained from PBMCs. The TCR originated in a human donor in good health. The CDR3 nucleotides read TGTGCCAGCAGTCCAGGTTCAATAAGCTCCTACAATGAGCAGTTCTTC. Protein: CASSPGSISSYNEQFF.